This T cell receptor (beta chain) was sequenced during a study of blood T cell repertoires in COVID-19 (dated by TCRdb to between 2020 and 2021). Turning to the overall study: Samples from collaborators originated in the United States, Italy and Spain and spanned both the acute and convalescent phases of COVID-19. Where HLA class I and class II types were available, the types were taken from metadata supplied by the sample provider, not from assay-based typing. The repertoires were made available in a free public database intended to serve as a resource for research on the immune response to SARS-CoV-2. The dataset comprised deeply sampled blood TCRbeta repertoires from subjects exposed to, actively infected with, or recovered from COVID-19. A de-identified subject ID, COVID-19 status, age in years and sex were almost always included in the sample metadata. Samples were obtained from the ongoing ImmuneRACE study (first 160 participants) and from 1,254 subjects provided by 6 global collaborators. The prospective study material was composed of cDNA or gDNA derived from T cells, B-cell-depleted T cells, or PBMCs. General study outcomes and caveats: The amount of clinical and demographic metadata varied by source and participant and was provided uncurated.

The immunoSEQ Assay, a bias-controlled multiplex PCR, was used to amplify TCRbeta CDR3 regions from genomic DNA. In the authors' own workflow: The number of nucleated cells in each sample was estimated by amplification of reference gene primers within the assay. To quantify the absolute abundance of each unique TCRbeta CDR3 rearrangement, sequence reads were collapsed and filtered. Productive Simpson clonality was computed per sample as the square root of Simpson's diversity index over productive rearrangements. Entries here come from immuneACCESS through TCRdb and include only in-frame sequences with V and J called. Some clones fail to appear in such tables; in the studies checked, an unresolved V gene covers under half of the shortfall, and the cause of the remainder is unknown. V, J and clone size were drawn from that table, and D and trimming were deduced from the DNA. This sample gives some 80,000 clones in total; around four fifths of them show up just once. The top ten clonotypes cover roughly 10% of the sample.

Comments on this clone: Its specific antigen is unknown. Base-call qualities are not available, and no considerably larger clone is one nucleotide away.

The collaborating institutions used their own protocols to collect whole blood in K2EDTA tubes. For TCRbeta analysis, collaborators shipped samples as frozen whole blood, isolated PBMCs, or DNA extracted from either of those sample types. Cut back by 3 bases and 0 bases, the V and J ends lie 3 bases apart. The CDR3 spans 12 residues, from the cysteine through the phenylalanine. The kept DNA is CDR3 alone, 36 bases in frame from the first base. The germline V gene sets CDR1 to SGHDT and CDR2 to YYEEEE. In this chain, TRBV5-6 is recombined with TRBJ1-1, with no confident D gene call. Sequencing was carried out using peripheral blood. The clonotype was recovered from a human donor in a cohort sampled during active COVID-19. CDR3 reads: CASSSMNTEAFF. The nucleotide sequence reads as follows: TGTGCCAGCAGCTCCATGAACACTGAAGCTTTCTTT.